The rows below give T cell receptor beta chains drawn from one sample of a study of OX40 agonist ivuxolimab in advanced cancers. Here immunoSEQ multiplex PCR was the method, and the copy in TCRdb shows in-frame clones only, minus some. The repertoire consists of about 71,000 clones, with 80% to 90% occurring once and the leading ten covering 5%. The sample in question was CD4+ or CD8+ T cells sorted from blood, obtained in a trial of the OX40 agonist ivuxolimab. The receptors were gathered from an adult with an advanced solid tumor such as melanoma, head and neck, liver or kidney cancer. The CDR3 runs from the conserved cysteine through the conserved F or W. A D gene is named only where the DNA matches it firmly. Only some rows state a clone size, as once, few, many or a class for expanded clones.

J | V | size | D | DNA | CDR3
TRBJ2-5 | TRBV9 | . | . | TGTGCCAGCAGCGTGACTCACTCTTGGGGGGAGACCCAGTACTTC | CASSVTHSWGETQYF
TRBJ2-2 | TRBV7-9 | . | . | TGTGCCAGCAGCTTAGCCGGATCCACCGGGGAGCTGTTTTTT | CASSLAGSTGELFF
TRBJ1-4 | TRBV7-9 | few | TRBD1 | TGTGCCAGCAGCTTAGGACAGGGGGTCGAAAAACTGTTTTTT | CASSLGQGVEKLFF
TRBJ2-5 | TRBV5-6 | . | . | TGTGCCAGCAGTCCCGACAGTCGAGAGACCCAGTACTTC | CASSPDSRETQYF
TRBJ2-7 | TRBV29-1 | . | . | TGCAGCGCCGCCAGGACTACCCGAGGGGCCTACGAGCAGTACTTC | CSAARTTRGAYEQYF
TRBJ2-7 | TRBV15 | . | . | TGTGCCACCAGCAGACGGGACGCAGCCTACGAGCAGTACTTC | CATSRRDAAYEQYF
TRBJ2-1 | TRBV7-9 | . | TRBD2 | TGTGCCAGCAGCTTAGCCGGACAACTAGCGGGGGTTCACAATGAGCAGTTCTTC | CASSLAGQLAGVHNEQFF
TRBJ2-3 | TRBV5-1 | . | . | TGCGCCAGCAGCTCGGGGTACGTGGCAGATACGCAGTATTTT | CASSSGYVADTQYF
TRBJ2-1 | TRBV11-3 | few | TRBD2 | TGTGCCAGCAGCCGTGCGGGGGGTTCGGTAGGGTATGAGCAGTTCTTC | CASSRAGGSVGYEQFF
TRBJ1-2 | TRBV27 | . | TRBD1 | TGTGCCAGCAGTCCCAGGACAGGGGGCACCTATGGCTACACCTTC | CASSPRTGGTYGYTF
TRBJ2-1 | TRBV29-1 | . | . | TGCAGCGTTGACGACTGGCGTAAGTTCTTC | CSVDDWRKFF
TRBJ1-5 | TRBV4-1 | . | TRBD1 | TGCGCCAGCAGCCAGGGACAGATTAGCAATCAGCCCCAGCATTTT | CASSQGQISNQPQHF
TRBJ2-5 | TRBV10-3 | . | . | TGTGCCATCAGTTTTGACTCTCAAGAGACCCAGTACTTC | CAISFDSQETQYF
TRBJ1-3 | TRBV9 | . | . | TGTGCCAGCAGCGTAGATTACCTTAGAACCATATATTTT | CASSVDYLRTIYF
TRBJ2-1 | TRBV5-1 | . | TRBD2 | TGCGCCAGCAGCTGGACTAGCCCCACGGTAAATGAGCAGTTCTTC | CASSWTSPTVNEQFF
TRBJ2-7 | TRBV27 | . | TRBD2 | TGTGCCAGCAGTTACGCCAGCGGGAGTGGGTACGAGCAGTACTTC | CASSYASGSGYEQYF
TRBJ2-7 | TRBV5-4 | . | . | TGTGCCAGCAGCAACCATGGCTTGGGGGGCTCCTACGAGCAGTACTTC | CASSNHGLGGSYEQYF
TRBJ1-2 | TRBV6-5 | . | . | TGTGCCAGCAGTTCCGAAGAAGCTAGATTTAACTATGGCTACACCTTC | CASSSEEARFNYGYTF
TRBJ1-1 | TRBV18 | . | . | TGTGCCAGCTCACCTAATCGACAGTTTAACACTGAAGCTTTCTTT | CASSPNRQFNTEAFF
TRBJ2-1 | TRBV5-1 | . | . | TGCGCCAGCAGCTTGTCCCCGGACAGAGGGGAATTCTTC | CASSLSPDRGEFF
TRBJ2-1 | TRBV12-5 | few | . | TGTGCTAGTGGTTTGCCATTCCTCCGGAGCTCCTACAATGAGCAGTTCTTC | CASGLPFLRSSYNEQFF
TRBJ2-1 | TRBV11-2 | . | TRBD1 | TGTGCCAGCAGCTTCCCAACAGGGGAAGTTTCCTACAATGAGCAGTTCTTC | CASSFPTGEVSYNEQFF
TRBJ1-1 | TRBV7-2 | . | . | TGTGCCAGCAGCCTACAGCGAAACACTGAAGCTTTCTTT | CASSLQRNTEAFF
TRBJ2-7 | TRBV9 | . | . | TGTGCCAGCAGCGTAGATAGCAGTATCGACGAGCAGTACTTC | CASSVDSSIDEQYF
TRBJ1-6 | TRBV5-1 | . | TRBD1 | TGCGCCAGCAGCTTGGTTGGGACAGGGCCGTATAATTCACCCCTCCACTTT | CASSLVGTGPYNSPLHF
TRBJ2-7 | TRBV14 | few | TRBD1 | TGTGCCAGCAGGCACAGGGGAGAGTACTTC | CASRHRGEYF
TRBJ1-6 | TRBV27 | . | . | TGTGCCAGCAGTTTATCAAGGGTACTGGATTCACCCCTCCACTTT | CASSLSRVLDSPLHF
TRBJ2-3 | TRBV5-4 | once | TRBD2 | TGTGCCAGCAGCCCGGGACTAGCGGGGGGGGCAGATACGCAGTATTTT | CASSPGLAGGADTQYF
TRBJ2-1 | TRBV5-5 | . | TRBD2 | TGTGCCACCATTCCCGGGACTAGCTCCTACAATGAGCAGTTCTTC | CATIPGTSSYNEQFF
TRBJ2-7 | TRBV19 | . | . | TGTGCCAGTAGTTGGAACATAAACTACGAGCAGTACTTC | CASSWNINYEQYF
TRBJ1-4 | TRBV30 | . | . | TGTGCCTGGAGTGTACGGGGGGCGTTTGGTGAAAAACTGTTTTTT | CAWSVRGAFGEKLFF
TRBJ1-2 | TRBV6-5 | . | . | TGTGCCAGCAGCTTTGGACAGAGCCCGGCGAGAACCTTC | CASSFGQSPARTF
TRBJ1-2 | TRBV6-5 | once | . | TGTGCCAGCAGTGACCCCGGCAGGGGTAATGGCTACACCTTC | CASSDPGRGNGYTF
TRBJ2-1 | TRBV18 | . | . | TGTGCCAGCTCATCAGGACTGACAACCTACAATGAGCAGTTCTTC | CASSSGLTTYNEQFF
TRBJ1-5 | TRBV29-1 | . | . | TGCAGCGTCCTGGTGGGGGGGCTGGGCAATCAGCCCCAGCATTTT | CSVLVGGLGNQPQHF
TRBJ2-7 | TRBV5-1 | . | . | TGCGCCAGCAGCCCCCGGGACAACTACGAGCAGTACTTC | CASSPRDNYEQYF
TRBJ2-5 | TRBV11-1 | . | . | TGTGCCAGCAGCTTGACGTACCAAGAGACCCAGTACTTC | CASSLTYQETQYF
TRBJ1-1 | TRBV6-6 | . | TRBD1 | TGTGCCAGCAGCATAGGACAGGGTATGACTGAAGCTTTCTTT | CASSIGQGMTEAFF
TRBJ1-2 | TRBV5-1 | once | TRBD1 | TGCGCCAGCAGCCCACGACCGGGACAGGACTATGGCTACACCTTC | CASSPRPGQDYGYTF
TRBJ2-1 | TRBV7-8 | . | . | TGTGCCAGCAGCTTAGGGGGGCCTGGATCCTACAATGAGCAGTTCTTC | CASSLGGPGSYNEQFF
TRBJ1-6 | TRBV21-1 | . | . | TGTGCCTTAGGGTGCCTCACAAATTCACCCCTCCACTTT | CALGCLTNSPLHF